A single sample gave rise to the 32 T cell receptor beta chains below, sequenced in a study of blood T cell repertoires in COVID-19 (TCRdb year 2020). Library preparation used the immunoSEQ multiplex PCR assay. TCRdb mirrors the immuneACCESS table, restricted to in-frame sequences. Some clones are absent from its copies; in checked studies, under half trace to an unresolved V gene, and the reason for the others is unknown. The sample data list about 62,000 clones, and around 74% of these were observed just once. Jointly, the top ten make up around 6.4% of the sample. The specimen was peripheral blood. The receptors shown here come from a woman aged 50 to 60 with active or convalescent COVID-19.

V is TRBV2 and J is TRBJ2-5; the match to TRBD1 covers 9 bases. The ends lost 7 bases at V and 3 bases at J; junction bases unmatched: 3. This CDR3 spans 13 amino acids. CDR1 and CDR2 from the germline V gene are SNHLY and FYNNEI. The CDR3 DNA reads as TGTGCCAGCACCGGGACAGGGAAAGAGACCCAGTACTTC. Protein: CASTGTGKETQYF.

The V call is TRBV27, the J call TRBJ2-7; D may be TRBD1 (9 bases). The CDR3 covers 16 residues. CDR1 and CDR2 from the germline V gene are MNHEY and SMNVEV (reference sequence). Trimming shortened V by 4 bases and J by 3 bases, and 19 bases separated the two germline ends. The CDR3 DNA reads TGTGCCAGCAGTTCTTTTAGCGGGACAGGGTTCTACGAGCAGTACTTC. As protein: CASSSFSGTGFYEQYF.

The CDR3 spells CASSLGGASYEQYF. For the CDR3, the DNA is TGCGCCAGCAGTCTCGGGGGGGCGAGCTACGAGCAGTACTTC. The rearrangement joins TRBV5-1 to TRBJ2-7; 8 bases are shared with TRBD2. J lost 3 bases, V lost 5 bases, and 7 bases had no gene match. Per the germline V gene, CDR1 is SGHRS and CDR2 is YFSETQ. The CDR3 has 14 residues.

This clone has only one observation. This sequence joins TRBV19 and TRBJ2-7; TRBD1 matches at 7 bases. This CDR3 has 15 amino acids. The V gene end was trimmed by 4 bases and the J gene end by 3 bases; junction bases not matched to a gene: 9. Germline-derived CDR1 and CDR2 are LNHDA and SQIVND (reference sequence). CDR3 coding DNA: TGTGCCAGTAGTAGAACGGGACAGCCTATCTACGAGCAGTACTTC. Residues: CASSRTGQPIYEQYF. Together with reference TRBV19 and TRBJ2-7, the CDR3 gives the full variable domain: DGGITQSPKYLFRKEGQNVTLSCEQNLNHDAMYWYRQDPGQGLRLIYYSQIVNDFQKGDIAEGYSVSREKKESFPLTVTSAQKNPTAFYLCASSRTGQPIYEQYFGPGTRLTVT.

V gene TRBV5-1 combines with J gene TRBJ2-7; perhaps TRBD2 as D (6 bases). Germline-derived CDR1 and CDR2 are SGHRS and YFSETQ. The CDR3 spans 14 residues. V lost 4 bases and J 2 bases, leaving 13 bases between the germline ends. The CDR3 nucleotides read TGCGCCAGCAGCCAATCTAGCGCAACCTACGAGCAGTACTTC. Protein sequence: CASSQSSATYEQYF. Using reference TRBV5-1 and TRBJ2-7 for the parts outside the CDR3, the full variable domain is KAGVTQTPRYLIKTRGQQVTLSCSPISGHRSVSWYQQTPGQGLQFLFEYFSETQRNKGNFPGRFSGRQFSNSRSEMNVSTLELGDSALYLCASSQSSATYEQYFGPGTRLTVT.

V usage is TRBV4-2 and J usage is TRBJ2-3; TRBD2 is a possible D gene (6 bases). In germline, CDR1 is LGHNA, CDR2 YNFKEQ. This CDR3 has 13 residues. With 5 bases removed from V and 6 bases from J, the gap between germline ends came to 12 bases. In DNA, the CDR3 is TGTGCCAGCAGCGCGACTAGTTGGGATACGCAGTATTTT. The encoded protein is CASSATSWDTQYF.

This clone has a handful of counts. This rearrangement joins TRBV30 to TRBJ2-3; the match to TRBD2 covers 9 bases. This CDR3 has 16 amino acids. V was pared by 3 bases and J by 0 bases, with 7 bases of the junction left unmatched. The germline CDR1 and CDR2 sequences are GTSNPN and SVGIG (reference sequence). The CDR3 DNA sequence: TGTGCCTGGAGCCCTCGCGGGGGGGCTAGCACAGATACGCAGTATTTT. It encodes CAWSPRGGASTDTQYF.

The rearrangement joins TRBV18 to TRBJ1-6; 8 bases are shared with TRBD1. The length of the CDR3 is 15 residues. Trimming removed 4 bases from V and 8 bases from J; junction bases left unmatched: 7. The germline V gene encodes CDR1 KGHSH and CDR2 LQKENI. CDR3 region: CASSRDQGADSPLHF. The CDR3 DNA reads as TGTGCCAGCTCACGCGACCAGGGGGCTGATTCACCCCTCCACTTT.

The J gene is TRBJ1-4, the V gene TRBV30; TRBD1 agrees at 9 bases. Trimming took 4 bases from V and 3 from J; bases not matched to a gene: 6. Germline V CDR1 and CDR2: GTSNPN, SVGIG (reference sequence). The CDR3 sequence is 15 residues long. The CDR3 DNA sequence: TGTGCCTGGACGGGACAGGGTTACGCTAATGAAAAACTGTTTTTT. Its protein is CAWTGQGYANEKLFF.

V and J are TRBV7-8 and TRBJ1-2, with 8 positions matching TRBD1. V lost 5 bases to trimming and J lost 0 bases; unmatched junction nucleotides: 5. The V gene's germline CDR1 is SGHVS and CDR2 FQNEAQ. The CDR3 is 15 residues long. CDR3 coding DNA: TGTGCCAGCAGCCAGGACAGGGTAGCTAACTATGGCTACACCTTC. Translated, it gives CASSQDRVANYGYTF.

This chain joins TRBV6-2 or TRBV6-3 and TRBJ2-5, with TRBD2 matching over 10 bases. From germline, CDR1 is MNHEY and CDR2 SVGEGT. The CDR3 runs to 15 residues. V shed 2 bases, J shed 8 bases, and the junction held 8 bases outside the gene matches. The CDR3 sequence: CASSYVGLAEGTQYF. CDR3 DNA sequence: TGTGCCAGCAGTTACGTAGGACTAGCGGAAGGCACCCAGTACTTC.

This clone was recorded a few times. The CDR3 region is CASSPSGTDQYEQYF. CDR3 in DNA: TGCGCCAGCAGCCCATCCGGGACTGACCAGTACGAGCAGTACTTC. This chain links TRBV4-3 with TRBJ2-7, with a weak D call TRBD2 (6 bases). V dropped 4 bases and J dropped 4 bases, with 17 bases sitting between them. The CDR3 is made up of 15 amino acids. Germline lookup yields CDR1 LGHNA and CDR2 YSLEER.

The chain has TRBV9 and TRBJ2-1; 10 positions match TRBD2. Germline values: CDR1 SGDLS, CDR2 YYNGEE. The CDR3 covers 15 residues. J lost 6 bases, V lost 2 bases, and 5 bases had no gene match. Written as DNA, the CDR3 is TGTGCCAGCAGCGTCGGTGGACTAGCGGCCAATGAGCAGTTCTTC. Amino acid sequence: CASSVGGLAANEQFF.

The V call is TRBV12-3 or TRBV12-4, the J call TRBJ1-5, with TRBD1 as a possible D gene (5 bases). Trimming removed 6 bases from V and 3 bases from J, with 9 bases in between. This CDR3 has 13 amino acids. The CDR3 nucleotides are TGTGCCAGCAGAAAGGGGCTCAATCAGCCCCAGCATTTT. Translating it yields CASRKGLNQPQHF.

This sequence joins TRBV7-8 and TRBJ1-1, with 7 bases identical to TRBD1. Per the germline V gene, CDR1 is SGHVS and CDR2 is FQNEAQ. The trim removed 5 bases at V and 2 bases at J, leaving 8 bases unmatched. This CDR3 is 15 amino acids long. The CDR3 spells CASSPRTGDNTEAFF. The CDR3 DNA sequence: TGTGCCAGCAGCCCGCGGACAGGAGATAACACTGAAGCTTTCTTT. Together with reference TRBV7-8 and TRBJ1-1, the CDR3 gives the full variable domain: GAGVSQSPRYKVAKRGQDVALRCDPISGHVSLFWYQQALGQGPEFLTYFQNEAQLDKSGLPSDRFFAERPEGSVSTLKIQRTQQEDSAVYLCASSPRTGDNTEAFFGQGTRLTVV.

This sequence joins TRBV7-6 and TRBJ2-5; D call uncertain. From germline, CDR1 is SGHVS and CDR2 FNYEAQ. The length of the CDR3 is 11 residues. The V and J ends lost 3 bases and 5 bases respectively, with 4 bases between them. The CDR3 loop reads CASSLSETQYF. The DNA for the CDR3 is TGTGCCAGCAGCTTGTCTGAGACCCAGTACTTC. The whole variable domain, filled in from reference TRBV7-6 and TRBJ2-5, reads GAGVSQSPRYKVTKRGQDVALRCDPISGHVSLYWYRQALGQGPEFLTYFNYEAQQDKSGLPNDRFSAERPEGSISTLTIQRTEQRDSAMYRCASSLSETQYFGPGTRLLVL.

V and J are TRBV2 and TRBJ1-2, with 8 bases aligning to TRBD1. In germline, CDR1 is SNHLY, CDR2 FYNNEI. There are 15 residues in the CDR3. V lost 5 bases, J lost 4 bases, and 9 bases stayed unmatched. DNA for the CDR3: TGTGCCAGCAGTCCAACAGGGGGGTTAGGCTATGGCTACACCTTC. Its translation: CASSPTGGLGYGYTF.

This clone has just one count. The rearrangement links TRBV5-1 to TRBJ1-1, with D possibly matching TRBD1 (6 bases). The CDR3 loop spans 12 amino acids. Germline V gene sequence: CDR1 SGHRS, CDR2 YFSETQ. V dropped 0 bases and J dropped 8 bases, with 8 bases sitting between them. For the CDR3, the DNA is TGCGCCAGCAGCTTGGAGGGGGTGGAAGCTTTCTTT. Residues: CASSLEGVEAFF.

This clone was seen only a few times. This rearrangement joins TRBV5-4 to TRBJ2-7; weak D call: TRBD1 (6 bases). V was trimmed by 0 bases and J by 5 bases, leaving 18 bases between them. Germline assignment: CDR1 SGHNT and CDR2 YYREEE (reference sequence). There are 16 residues in the CDR3. CDR3 amino acids: CASSLDYGAGVDEQYF. In nucleotides, the CDR3 is TGTGCCAGCAGCTTGGACTACGGGGCAGGGGTTGACGAGCAGTACTTC. Complete variable domain (other parts from reference TRBV5-4 and TRBJ2-7): ETGVTQSPTHLIKTRGQQVTLRCSSQSGHNTVSWYQQALGQGPQFIFQYYREEENGRGNFPPRFSGLQFPNYSSELNVNALELDDSALYLCASSLDYGAGVDEQYFGPGTRLTVT.

The gene calls are TRBV7-2 and TRBJ2-3; D is perhaps TRBD2 (5 bases). V was trimmed by 2 bases and J by 2 bases, leaving 17 bases between them. This CDR3 comprises 17 residues. The V gene's germline CDR1 is SGHTA and CDR2 FQGNSA. CDR3 region: CASSLPFGAEVTDTQYF. The CDR3 DNA reads as TGTGCCAGCAGCTTACCCTTCGGAGCGGAGGTCACAGATACGCAGTATTTT.

This chain uses TRBV29-1 with TRBJ2-5, with a weak D call TRBD1 (6 bases). Germline CDR1 reads SQVTM; CDR2 reads ANQGSEA. This CDR3 contains 13 residues. The V and J ends lost 0 bases and 5 bases respectively, with 10 bases between them. In DNA form, the CDR3 reads TGCAGCGTTGAAGACAGGGGTAAGGAGACCCAGTACTTC. As protein: CSVEDRGKETQYF.

This chain uses TRBV19 with TRBJ2-2; D might be TRBD2 (6 bases). Germline V lookup: CDR1 LNHDA, CDR2 SQIVND (reference sequence). The CDR3 sequence is 13 residues long. Trimming shortened V by 6 bases and J by 8 bases, and 13 bases separated the two germline ends. CDR3 amino acids: CASSRRGRGELFF. The CDR3 nucleotides read TGTGCCAGTAGCAGGCGGGGTCGAGGGGAGCTGTTTTTT.

The V and J genes are TRBV11-2 and TRBJ1-1; tentatively, D is TRBD1 (5 bases). This CDR3 is 14 amino acids long. The ends were cut back, 4 bases at V and 1 base at J, with 10 bases in the middle. The germline gives CDR1 SGHAT, CDR2 FQNNGV. Here the CDR3 reads CASSWGVGNTEAFF. DNA of the CDR3: TGTGCCAGCAGCTGGGGGGTGGGGAACACTGAAGCTTTCTTT.

This clone occurred once. The rearrangement uses TRBV11-1 and TRBJ1-3; 7 nucleotides match TRBD1. In germline, CDR1 is SGHAT, CDR2 FQDESV (reference sequence). The CDR3 is 14 residues long. V trimming: 6 bases; J trimming: 4 bases; junction bases outside the gene matches: 6. CDR3 amino acids: CASSSTGFGNTIYF. The CDR3 bases are TGTGCCAGCAGTTCGACAGGGTTCGGAAACACCATATATTTT.

The genes are TRBV5-4 and TRBJ2-7; TRBD1 matches 7 bases. The J segment lost 3 bases and the V segment lost 0 bases, leaving 6 bases of the junction unmatched. In germline, CDR1 is SGHNT, CDR2 YYREEE (reference sequence). The CDR3 runs 15 residues. The CDR3 spells CASSLAGQALYEQYF. The CDR3 coding sequence is TGTGCCAGCAGCTTGGCCGGACAGGCCCTCTACGAGCAGTACTTC.

The J gene is TRBJ2-3, the V gene TRBV7-9; 8 bases are a match to TRBD1. The CDR3 loop spans 14 amino acids. CDR1 and CDR2 from the germline V gene are SEHNR and FQNEAQ (reference sequence). V shed 7 bases and J 6 bases; nucleotides not matched to a gene: 9. CDR3 DNA sequence: TGTGCCAGCACCTTGGACAGGGCCGTGGATACGCAGTATTTT. This encodes CASTLDRAVDTQYF.

As DNA, the CDR3 is TGTGCCTGGAATCCGGGACAGCGCAATGAGCAGTTCTTC. Amino acid sequence: CAWNPGQRNEQFF. The gene calls are TRBV30 and TRBJ2-1; 7 bases match TRBD1. This CDR3 has 13 amino acids. V was clipped by 4 bases and J by 6 bases; unmatched bases: 6. From germline, CDR1 is GTSNPN and CDR2 SVGIG (reference sequence).

As to this clone: This CDR3 is also generated by other DNA sequences in the sample. V gene TRBV5-1 combines with J gene TRBJ2-3, with a weak D call TRBD2 (6 bases). Germline V CDR1 and CDR2: SGHRS, YFSETQ. The CDR3 has 15 residues. Trimming pared 0 bases from V and 1 base from J, leaving 9 bases between. The CDR3 loop is CASSLDGRGTDTQYF. The DNA of the CDR3 is TGCGCCAGCAGCTTGGACGGGAGAGGCACAGATACGCAGTATTTT.

By sample share, this clone is medium-sized. This chain links TRBV2 with TRBJ2-2, with a weak D call TRBD2 (7 bases). The germline V gene has CDR1 SNHLY and CDR2 FYNNEI. V was cut by 7 bases and J by 7 bases, with 16 bases left in between. CDR3 length equals 14 residues. CDR3 sequence (DNA): TGTGCCAGCACCACCGGGGGGCCGGGCGGGGAGCTGTTTTTT. It specifies CASTTGGPGGELFF.

V gene TRBV24-1 combines with J gene TRBJ1-5; D remains ambiguous. Germline V gene lookup returns CDR1 KGHDR and CDR2 SFDVKD. V gave up 7 bases and J gave up 0 bases, with 6 bases separating them. The CDR3 loop spans 13 amino acids. The CDR3 nucleotides read TGTGCCACCAGCCGGGATAGCAATCAGCCCCAGCATTTT. Translation gives CATSRDSNQPQHF.

This clone was seen a few times. The chain joins TRBV29-1 to TRBJ1-6, with TRBD1 identical over 7 bases. Germline trimming cut 4 bases from V and 5 bases from J; bases unmatched to any gene: 8. This CDR3 is built from 15 residues. Germline V gives CDR1 SQVTM, CDR2 ANQGSEA. CDR3 nucleotide sequence: TGCAGCGTTGGATTTTTACAGGGGAATAATTCACCCCTCCACTTT. Its protein is CSVGFLQGNNSPLHF.

This CDR3 is CASSLGSPSGNTIYF. In nucleotides, the CDR3 is TGCGCCAGCAGCTTGGGCAGTCCTTCTGGAAACACCATATATTTT. The chain has TRBV5-1 and TRBJ1-3; D unclear. Per germline, CDR1 SGHRS and CDR2 YFSETQ. The CDR3 covers 15 residues. With 0 bases removed from V and 1 base from J, the gap between germline ends came to 8 bases.